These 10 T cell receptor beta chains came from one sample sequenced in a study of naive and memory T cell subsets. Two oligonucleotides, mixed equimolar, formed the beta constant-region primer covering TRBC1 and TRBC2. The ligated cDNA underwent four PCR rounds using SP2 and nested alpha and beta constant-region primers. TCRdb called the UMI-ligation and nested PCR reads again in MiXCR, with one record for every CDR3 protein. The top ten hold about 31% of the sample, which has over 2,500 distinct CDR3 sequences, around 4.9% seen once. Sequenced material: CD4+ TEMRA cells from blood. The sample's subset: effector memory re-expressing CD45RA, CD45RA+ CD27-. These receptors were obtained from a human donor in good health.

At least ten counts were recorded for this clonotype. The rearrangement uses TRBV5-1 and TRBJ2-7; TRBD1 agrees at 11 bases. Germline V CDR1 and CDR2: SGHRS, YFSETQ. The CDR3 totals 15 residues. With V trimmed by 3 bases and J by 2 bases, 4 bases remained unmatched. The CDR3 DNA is TGCGCCAGCAGCTCGGACAGGGGGCCCCCCTACGAGCAGTACTTC. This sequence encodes CASSSDRGPPYEQYF.

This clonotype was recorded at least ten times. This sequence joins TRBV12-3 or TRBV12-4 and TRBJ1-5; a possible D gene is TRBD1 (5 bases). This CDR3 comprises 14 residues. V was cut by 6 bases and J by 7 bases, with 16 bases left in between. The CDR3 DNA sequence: TGTGCCAGCAGGGGGCGGCGAGGGCACCAGCCCCAGCATTTT. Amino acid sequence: CASRGRRGHQPQHF.

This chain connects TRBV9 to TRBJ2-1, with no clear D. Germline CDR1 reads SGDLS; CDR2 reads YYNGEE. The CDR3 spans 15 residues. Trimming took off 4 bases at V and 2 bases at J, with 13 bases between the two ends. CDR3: CASSQDARTYNEQFF. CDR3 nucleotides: TGTGCCAGCAGCCAAGACGCGAGGACCTACAATGAGCAGTTCTTC.

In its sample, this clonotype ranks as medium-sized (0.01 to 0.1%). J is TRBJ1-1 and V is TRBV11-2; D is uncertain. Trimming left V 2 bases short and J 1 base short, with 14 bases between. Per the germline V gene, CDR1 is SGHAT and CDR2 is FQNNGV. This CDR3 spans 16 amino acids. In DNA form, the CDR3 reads TGTGCCAGCAGCTTAACGATGGGAATTAAGAACACTGAAGCTTTCTTT. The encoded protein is CASSLTMGIKNTEAFF.

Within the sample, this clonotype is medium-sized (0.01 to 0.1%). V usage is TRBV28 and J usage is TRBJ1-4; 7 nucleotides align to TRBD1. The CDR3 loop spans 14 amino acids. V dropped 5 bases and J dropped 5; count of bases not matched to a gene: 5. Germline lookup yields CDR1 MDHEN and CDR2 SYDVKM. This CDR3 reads CASSLQGRNEKLFF. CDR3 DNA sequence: TGTGCCAGCAGTCTACAGGGGCGGAATGAAAAACTGTTTTTT.

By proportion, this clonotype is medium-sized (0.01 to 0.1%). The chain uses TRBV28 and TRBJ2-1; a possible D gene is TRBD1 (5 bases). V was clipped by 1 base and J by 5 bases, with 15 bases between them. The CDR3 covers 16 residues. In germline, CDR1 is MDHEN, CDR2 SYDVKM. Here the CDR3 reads CASSLLRWTLDNEQFF. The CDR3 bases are TGTGCCAGCAGTTTATTGCGTTGGACATTAGACAATGAGCAGTTCTTC. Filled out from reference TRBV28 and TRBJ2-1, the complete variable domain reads DVKVTQSSRYLVKRTGEKVFLECVQDMDHENMFWYRQDPGLGLRLIYFSYDVKMKEKGDIPEGYSVSREKKERFSLILESASTNQTSMYLCASSLLRWTLDNEQFFGPGTRLTVL.

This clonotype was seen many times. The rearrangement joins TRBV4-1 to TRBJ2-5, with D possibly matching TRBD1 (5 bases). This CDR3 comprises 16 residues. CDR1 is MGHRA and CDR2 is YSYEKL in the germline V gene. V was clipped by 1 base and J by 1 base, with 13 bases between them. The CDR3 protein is CASSQGPGQGQETQYF. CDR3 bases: TGCGCCAGCAGCCAAGGTCCTGGGCAGGGCCAAGAGACCCAGTACTTC.

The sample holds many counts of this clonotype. The CDR3 region is CAWSVISWREGNEQFF. CDR3 nucleotides: TGTGCCTGGAGTGTAATTTCATGGCGGGAGGGCAATGAGCAGTTCTTC. J is TRBJ2-1 and V is TRBV30; TRBD2 aligns across 9 bases. CDR1 is GTSNPN, CDR2 SVGIG, per germline (reference sequence). This CDR3 region has 16 residues. V dropped 0 bases and J dropped 6; count of bases not matched to a gene: 9.

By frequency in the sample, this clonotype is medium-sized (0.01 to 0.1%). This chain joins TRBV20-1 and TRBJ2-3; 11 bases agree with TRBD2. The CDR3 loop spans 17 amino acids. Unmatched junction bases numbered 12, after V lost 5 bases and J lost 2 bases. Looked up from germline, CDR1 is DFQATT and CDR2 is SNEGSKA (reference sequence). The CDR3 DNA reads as TGCAGTGCTCAGGACGTAACTAGCGGGAGCCACACAGATACGCAGTATTTT. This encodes CSAQDVTSGSHTDTQYF.

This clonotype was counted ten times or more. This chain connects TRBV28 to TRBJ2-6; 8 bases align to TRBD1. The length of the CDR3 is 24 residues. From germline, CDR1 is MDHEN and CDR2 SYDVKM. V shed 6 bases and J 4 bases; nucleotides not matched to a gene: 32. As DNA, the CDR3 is TGTGCCAGCAGACGAAGAGATAGAAACAAGGGACAGGTCTATTTTGCGGCAGGGGCCAACGTCCTGACTTTC. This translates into CASRRRDRNKGQVYFAAGANVLTF.